This TCR beta chain was profiled in a study of T-cell memory formation after mild COVID-19. A note on this clonotype: Its antigen is unknown.

Study results and caveats: Clones that shrank (day 15 to 85) were balanced CD4/CD8, whereas later expanders leaned CD4+. Shrinking CD4+ clones resided mostly in CM and EM, and CD8+ ones in EMRA. The appearance of some responding clones in pre-infection memory suggested that cross-reactive memory joined.

5'RACE with constant-segment primers yielded barcoded, UMI-tagged TCR alpha and TCR beta cDNA libraries. TCRdb re-called the 5' RACE reads with MiXCR, one entry per CDR3 protein. The table records roughly 100,000 distinct CDR3 sequences, 9.5% to 15% of them present only once. The V segment lost 7 bases and the J segment 8 bases; nucleotides outside the gene matches: 8. The CDR3 totals 14 residues. The TCR comes from an adult woman who had mild COVID-19 (a few samples of this study predate the infection). Cell type and time point are not known. The chain carries TRBV12-3 or TRBV12-4 and TRBJ2-1, with TRBD1 matching 10 bases. Sequencing was carried out using PBMCs or a T cell subset sorted from them (not recorded which). CDR3 protein: CASTDRGPGDEQFF. For the CDR3, the DNA is TGTGCCAGCACAGACAGGGGGCCTGGGGATGAGCAGTTCTTC.